This TCR beta chain was identified in a study of T cells in Graves' hyperthyroidism and ophthalmopathy (dated by TCRdb to between 2018 and 2020). Study-level background: Peripheral blood was collected at initial diagnosis, before any treatment. To identify distinguishing TCR V-J signatures, a discovery cohort of about 100 patients was used, comprising some 45 with Graves' ophthalmopathy and around 60 with stable Graves' hyperthyroidism. Prospective prediction of ophthalmopathy was tested in an independent validation cohort consisting of fewer than 20 hyperthyroidism patients and more than 15 patients who later progressed to ophthalmopathy. The 95 to 100 discovery patients were divided at random into training and test sets in a 7:3 ratio. The study also compared thyroid tissue and blood T-cell repertoires from a handful of Graves' hyperthyroidism patients. After blood sampling, hyperthyroidism patients were treated with methimazole at a starting dose of 30 mg daily, and ophthalmopathy patients were treated with high-dose intravenous methylprednisolone. The paper describes TCR Vbeta CDR3 sequencing of about 140 peripheral blood samples, made up of 43 ophthalmopathy patients, some 76 hyperthyroidism patients and some 17 progressor patients.

Looking up the germline V gene (reference sequence) yields CDR1 SEHNR and CDR2 FQNEAQ. Between the V and J ends, shortened by 1 base and 10 bases respectively, the junction contains 13 bases. CDR3 length: 13 amino acids, cysteine to phenylalanine. Here the CDR3 DNA is all that survives: 39 bases in frame from base 1. A patient counted as having stable Graves' hyperthyroidism if no progression to ophthalmopathy occurred over 18 months of follow-up. Hyperthyroidism patients were aged 18 to 65 years and newly diagnosed, with disease duration of less than 2 months. Any patient with an uncontrolled infection, another autoimmune disease, pregnancy or lactation was excluded. Clinical symptoms, serum thyroxine and TRAb, thyroid ultrasound, and orbital computed tomography formed the basis for the diagnoses. PBMCs were separated from 10 ml of fresh peripheral blood using Ficoll-Paque density gradient centrifugation. Total RNA was extracted with Trizol reagent, and quality was checked on an Agilent 2100 Bioanalyzer.

Notes on this clonotype: No antigen is known for it. One base away there is no much larger clone; base qualities are not given.

Study-level results and caveats: A 13 V-J signature model separated ophthalmopathy from stable hyperthyroidism, with over 85% sensitivity and about 81% specificity in cross-validation and 80%/75% in testing. No statistical method was used to fix the sample size in advance, and group allocation was not hidden from the investigators. Most expanded thyroid clonotypes (frequency above 0.001) were also found in blood, which suggests that blood repertoires may mirror thyroid immune responses. During validation, the model predicted progression to ophthalmopathy a median of approximately 6 months ahead of onset, with approximately 71% sensitivity and around 73% specificity.

The TCR beta CDR3 regions were amplified from the RNA transcripts. For the first round of RT-PCR on the TCR CDR3, the HTBI primer set was used together with the Qiagen OneStep RT-PCR kit. Libraries were constructed in a second round of multiplex PCR, after which size selection and purification were performed. Libraries were sequenced paired-end with 100 bp reads on an Illumina HiSeq2000. The published analysis was carried out like this. SOAPnuke was used to process the raw data, removing reads that contained adapters or uncalled bases, had a mean Phred below 15, or lacked an exact match to the constant primer or identifier. High-quality paired reads were merged using COPE v1.2.5, and each unique nucleotide sequence was defined as a clonotype. MiTCR v1.1 was used to align clonotypes to the IMGT TRBV, TRBD and TRBJ reference segments. The analysis was restricted to V-J combinations with a frequency above 0.0001, which together covered 99% to 99.2% of the repertoires. The TCS score was defined as F50 (clonal expansion) divided by E x V (chaos), with BLOSUM62-based TCRdist calculated between CDR3 peptides within each V-J. Welch's t-statistics and random forest reduced 500 to 650 V-J features to roughly 13, which were used in a naive Bayes classifier (R e1071). Using fastp trimming at Q25 and MiXCR clonotype assembly, TCRdb reanalyzed the public sequencing data and kept in-frame beta chains. One record per CDR3 amino acid sequence lists the most common genes and DNA. These V and J calls derive from TCRdb rather than the authors' analysis. Recorded for this sample are hundreds of thousands of distinct CDR3 sequences; around 15% of them occurred a single time. The ten largest account for about 14% of the sample.

The sequencing sample was made of blood. The chain was built from TRBV7-9 and TRBJ1-1; the D gene is perhaps TRBD1, on 6 matching bases. This sequence originates from a woman aged 40 to 49 with Graves' hyperthyroidism. The DNA is as follows: TGTGCCAGCAGCTTAGGAGGGGGGGCGACAGCTTTCTTT. Protein translation: CASSLGGGATAFF.